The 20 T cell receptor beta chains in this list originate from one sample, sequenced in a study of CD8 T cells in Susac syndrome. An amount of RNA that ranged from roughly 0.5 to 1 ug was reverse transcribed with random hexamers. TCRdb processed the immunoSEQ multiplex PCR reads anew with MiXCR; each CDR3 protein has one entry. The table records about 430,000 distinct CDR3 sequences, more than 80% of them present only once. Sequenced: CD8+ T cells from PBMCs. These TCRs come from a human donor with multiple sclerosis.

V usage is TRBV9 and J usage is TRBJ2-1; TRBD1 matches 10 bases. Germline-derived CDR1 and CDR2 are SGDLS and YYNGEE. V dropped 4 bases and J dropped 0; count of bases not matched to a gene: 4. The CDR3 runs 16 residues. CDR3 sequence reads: CASSPWTGGSYNEQFF. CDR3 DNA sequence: TGTGCCAGCAGCCCCTGGACAGGGGGCTCCTACAATGAGCAGTTCTTC.

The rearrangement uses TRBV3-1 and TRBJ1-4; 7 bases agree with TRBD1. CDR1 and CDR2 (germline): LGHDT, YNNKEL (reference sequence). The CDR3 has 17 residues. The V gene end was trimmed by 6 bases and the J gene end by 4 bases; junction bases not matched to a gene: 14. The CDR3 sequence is CASSRTGEHLYNEKLFF. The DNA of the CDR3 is TGTGCCAGCAGTAGGACAGGAGAACACCTATATAATGAAAAACTGTTTTTT.

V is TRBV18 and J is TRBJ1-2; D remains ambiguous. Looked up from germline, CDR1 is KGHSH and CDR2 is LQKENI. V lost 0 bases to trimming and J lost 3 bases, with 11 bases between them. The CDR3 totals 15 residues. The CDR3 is CASSPPLREDYGYTF. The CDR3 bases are TGTGCCAGCTCACCACCGCTCCGGGAGGACTATGGCTACACCTTC. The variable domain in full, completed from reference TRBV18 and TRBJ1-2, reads NAGVMQNPRHLVRRRGQEARLRCSPMKGHSHVYWYRQLPEEGLKFMVYLQKENIIDESGMPKERFSAEFPKEGPSILRIQQVVRGDSAAYFCASSPPLREDYGYTFGSGTRLTVV.

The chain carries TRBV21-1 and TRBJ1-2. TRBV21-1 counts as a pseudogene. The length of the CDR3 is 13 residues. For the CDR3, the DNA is TGTGCCAGCAGCAACGACGATTCCCAGGGCTACACCTTC. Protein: CASSNDDSQGYTF.

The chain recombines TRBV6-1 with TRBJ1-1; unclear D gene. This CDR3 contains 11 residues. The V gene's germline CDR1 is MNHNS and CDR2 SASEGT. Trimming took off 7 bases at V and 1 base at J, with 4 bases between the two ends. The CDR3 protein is CASIANTEAFF. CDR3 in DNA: TGTGCCAGCATCGCGAACACTGAAGCTTTCTTT.

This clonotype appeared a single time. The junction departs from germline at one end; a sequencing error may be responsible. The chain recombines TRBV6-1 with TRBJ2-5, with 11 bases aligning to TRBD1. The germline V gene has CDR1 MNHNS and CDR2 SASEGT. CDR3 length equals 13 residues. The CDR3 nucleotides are TGTGCCAGTACCGGGACAGGGGGAGAGGCCCAGTACTTC. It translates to CASTGTGGEAQYF.

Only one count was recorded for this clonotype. In DNA form, the CDR3 reads TGTGCCAGCAGCCAGAGAGTAGCCCCCGTAACGAACACTGAAGCTTTCTTT. Translating it yields CASSQRVAPVTNTEAFF. This chain connects TRBV4-2 to TRBJ1-1; D is ambiguous. The germline V gene has CDR1 LGHNA and CDR2 YNFKEQ. The CDR3 has 17 residues. The V and J ends lost 3 bases and 1 base respectively, with 18 bases between them.

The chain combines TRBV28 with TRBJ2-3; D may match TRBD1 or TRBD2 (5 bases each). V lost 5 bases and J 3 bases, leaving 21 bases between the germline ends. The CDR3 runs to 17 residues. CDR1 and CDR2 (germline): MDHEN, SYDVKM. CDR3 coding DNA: TGTGCCAGCAGTACGGTCTGGGGCTCCCAGCGGACAGATACGCAGTATTTT. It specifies CASSTVWGSQRTDTQYF.

In DNA, the CDR3 is TGTGCCAGCACCCGACAGGGAACCGATGGCTACACCTTC. Translation gives CASTRQGTDGYTF. V and J are TRBV5-4 and TRBJ1-2; TRBD1 aligns across 7 bases. V dropped 6 bases and J dropped 6; count of bases not matched to a gene: 8. Germline V gene data show CDR1 as SGHNT and CDR2 as YYREEE (reference sequence). There are 13 residues in the CDR3. The complete variable domain, with remaining parts taken from reference TRBV5-4 and TRBJ1-2, reads ETGVTQSPTHLIKTRGQQVTLRCSSQSGHNTVSWYQQALGQGPQFIFQYYREEENGRGNFPPRFSGLQFPNYSSELNVNALELDDSALYLCASTRQGTDGYTFGSGTRLTVV.

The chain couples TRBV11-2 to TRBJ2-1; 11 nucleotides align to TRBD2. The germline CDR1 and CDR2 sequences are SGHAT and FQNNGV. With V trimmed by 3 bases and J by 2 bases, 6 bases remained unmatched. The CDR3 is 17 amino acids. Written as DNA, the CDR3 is TGTGCCAGCAGCTTCCCGGGACTAGCGGACCCCTACAATGAGCAGTTCTTC. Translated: CASSFPGLADPYNEQFF.

CDR3 nucleotides: TGTGCCAGCAGCTTAGAGGACACGAACACTGAAGCTTTCTTT. Amino acid sequence: CASSLEDTNTEAFF. The V and J genes are TRBV7-9 and TRBJ1-1; D might be TRBD1 (5 bases). The CDR3 length is 14 residues. V lost 1 base to trimming and J lost 1 base, with 7 bases between them. CDR1 is SEHNR and CDR2 is FQNEAQ in the germline V gene (reference sequence).

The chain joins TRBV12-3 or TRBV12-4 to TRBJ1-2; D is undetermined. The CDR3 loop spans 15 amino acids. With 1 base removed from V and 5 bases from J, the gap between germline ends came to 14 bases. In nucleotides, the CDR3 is TGTGCCAGCAGTTTAGAAACGGGTGGAGGGTATGGCTACACCTTC. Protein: CASSLETGGGYGYTF.

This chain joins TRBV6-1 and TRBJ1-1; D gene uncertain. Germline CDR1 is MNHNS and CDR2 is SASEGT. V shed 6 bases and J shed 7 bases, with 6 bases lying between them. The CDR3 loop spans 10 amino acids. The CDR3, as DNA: TGTGCCAGCAGACCCGATGAAGCTTTCTTT. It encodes CASRPDEAFF.

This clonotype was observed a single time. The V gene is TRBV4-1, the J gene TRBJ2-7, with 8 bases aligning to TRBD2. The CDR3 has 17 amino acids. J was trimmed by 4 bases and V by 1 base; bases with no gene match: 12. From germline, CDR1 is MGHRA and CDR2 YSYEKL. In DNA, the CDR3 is TGCGCCAGCAGCCAAGTCGGCCCAGCGGGGGACAAATACGAGCAGTACTTC. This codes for CASSQVGPAGDKYEQYF.

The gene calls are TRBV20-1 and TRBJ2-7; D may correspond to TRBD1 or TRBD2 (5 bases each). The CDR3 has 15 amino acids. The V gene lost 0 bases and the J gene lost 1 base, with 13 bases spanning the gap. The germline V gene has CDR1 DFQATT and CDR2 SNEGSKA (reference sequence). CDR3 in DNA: TGCAGTGCTAGAGATCGGGAAAAGGGGTCCTACGAGCAGTACTTC. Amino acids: CSARDREKGSYEQYF.

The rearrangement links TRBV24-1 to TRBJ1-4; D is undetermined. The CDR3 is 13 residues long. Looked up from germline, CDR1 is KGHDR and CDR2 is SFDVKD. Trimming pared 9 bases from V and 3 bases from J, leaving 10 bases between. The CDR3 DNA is TGTGCCACCCAGGAGGCTGCTAATGAAAAACTGTTTTTT. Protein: CATQEAANEKLFF.

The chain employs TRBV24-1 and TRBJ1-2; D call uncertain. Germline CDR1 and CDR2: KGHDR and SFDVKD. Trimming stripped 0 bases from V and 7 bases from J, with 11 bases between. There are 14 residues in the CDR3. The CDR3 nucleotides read TGTGCCACCAGTGATTTGGGCCGGGCCGGTGGCTACACCTTC. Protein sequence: CATSDLGRAGGYTF.

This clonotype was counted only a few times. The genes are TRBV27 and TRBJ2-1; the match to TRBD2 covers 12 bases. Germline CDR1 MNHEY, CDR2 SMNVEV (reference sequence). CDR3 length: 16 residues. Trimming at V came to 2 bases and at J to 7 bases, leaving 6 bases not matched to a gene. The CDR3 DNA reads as TGTGCCAGCAGTTTACTACTAGCGGGAGGAGGGAATGAGCAGTTCTTC. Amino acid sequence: CASSLLLAGGGNEQFF.

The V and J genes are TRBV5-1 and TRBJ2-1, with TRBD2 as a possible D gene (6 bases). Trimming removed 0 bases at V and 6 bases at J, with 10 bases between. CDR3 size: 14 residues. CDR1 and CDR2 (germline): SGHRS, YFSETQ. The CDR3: CASSLVGAGNEQFF. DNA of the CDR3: TGCGCCAGCAGCTTGGTGGGAGCGGGCAATGAGCAGTTCTTC.

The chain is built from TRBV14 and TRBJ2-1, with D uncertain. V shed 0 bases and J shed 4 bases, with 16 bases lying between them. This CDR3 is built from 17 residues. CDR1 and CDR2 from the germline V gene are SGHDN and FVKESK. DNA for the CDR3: TGTGCCAGCAGCCAAGACACAGACCGATACGAGTACAATGAGCAGTTCTTC. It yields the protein CASSQDTDRYEYNEQFF.